This T cell receptor beta chain was recovered during a study of molecular identifiers for immune sequencing clone quantification. The overall study: In replicates, RNA taken from approximately 20,000 or 100,000 naive CD8 cells was divided five ways, and four portions underwent sequencing.

Study-level findings and limits: The study found clones above 20 RNA copies held over 97% of effector molecules and under 1% in naive cells. Spiked TCR RNA from one Jurkat cell reportedly showed up when mixed among one million naive cells.

This clonotype came up many times. Its antigen remains unknown. Sorted naive CD8 T cells were those defined as CD8+CD4-CCR7+CD45RA+. Trimming removed 4 bases from V and 2 bases from J, with 13 bases in between. The CDR3 spans 15 residues. Germline assignment: CDR1 KGHDR and CDR2 SFDVKD. TCRdb passed the PCR reads through MiXCR, listing each CDR3 protein once. The sample holds hundreds of thousands of distinct CDR3 sequences, 20% seen once. This sequence was found in a human donor in good health. Some libraries in this study had Jurkat cell RNA spiked in. The sequencing sample was made of naive CD8+ T cells from blood, with Jurkat cell RNA spiked in. Documented subset: FACS-sorted CD8+CD4-CCR7+CD45RA+ naive T cells. The chain has TRBV24-1 and TRBJ2-5, with no clear D. The CDR3 reads CATSDRRSVQETQYF. The CDR3 DNA follows: TGTGCCACCAGTGACCGCCGATCGGTGCAAGAGACCCAGTACTTC.